This T cell receptor beta chain emerged from a study of shared clonotypes between healthy human individuals. Overall study context: The cohort comprised a couple of women and a few men. Their ages spanned 18 to 49 years.

Study outcomes and limitations: Specimens sampled were limited to blood, with tissue repertoires likely differing.

The naive CD8 population came from CD45RO-negative cells selected for CCR7, without terminally differentiated effector memory CD45RA+ cells. Only Caucasian adults living in Nashville, Tennessee made up the donor group. A note on this clone: Its antigen remains unidentified.

The germline V gene encodes CDR1 SGHVS and CDR2 FQNEAQ. V dropped 1 base and J dropped 5 bases, with 8 bases sitting between them. The CDR3 runs to 13 residues. A deep-level run was used for the assay. The method was immunoSEQ multiplex PCR; TCRdb's version includes in-frame clones alone and lacks a portion of them. The repertoire holds some 630,000 clones, with roughly 96% as singletons. The sample was naive CD8+ T cells sorted from blood. J is TRBJ1-1 and V is TRBV7-8; D is unresolved. The sequence derives from a woman aged 25 to 39 in good health. CDR3 nucleotides: TGTGCCAGCAGCTTAGTAGGGAGGACTGAAGCTTTCTTT. Its translation is CASSLVGRTEAFF.